The clone carrying this T cell receptor beta chain appeared once. What it recognizes is unknown. The data derive from a study of T cells in Graves' hyperthyroidism and ophthalmopathy. Study results and limitations: Classification by a 13 V-J model distinguished ophthalmopathy from stable hyperthyroidism. Most clonotypes expanded in thyroid above 0.001 were likewise present in blood.

Graves' hyperthyroidism was deemed stable absent ophthalmopathy progression within 18 months. Germline V gives CDR1 ENHRY, CDR2 SYGVKD. V gave up 4 bases and J gave up 4 bases; unmatched junction bases: 9. The CDR3 is 17 amino acids. Researchers took RNA transcripts and amplified the TCR beta CDR3 regions from them. The HTBI primer set was used in a first-round RT-PCR of the TCR CDR3. TCRdb itself ran the multiplex PCR reads through MiXCR, one entry per CDR3 protein. The sample comprises about 540,000 distinct CDR3 sequences, 46% of which are singletons, and about 8.3% rests with the top ten. The clonotype was recovered from a woman aged 18-30 years with Graves' hyperthyroidism. The chain links TRBV10-3 to TRBJ1-3, with 11 positions matching TRBD1. Material for sequencing was peripheral blood or thyroid tissue (not recorded which). CDR3 region: CAISAKTDRGPGNTIYF. CDR3 nucleotide sequence: TGTGCCATCAGTGCAAAGACGGACAGGGGGCCCGGAAACACCATATATTTT.